Each of the 12 T cell receptor beta chains below was sequenced from the same sample in a study of blood T cell repertoires in COVID-19. Produced via immunoSEQ multiplex PCR; TCRdb's table is partial and in-frame only. The sample lists approximately 390,000 clones, approximately 88% occurring once. Sequencing was done on a sample of PBMCs or T cells enriched from blood (not recorded which). These receptor sequences come from a woman aged 35 to 49 with acute COVID-19.

This chain links TRBV7-9 with TRBJ2-7; a possible D gene is TRBD1 (5 bases). Trimming pared 4 bases from V and 2 bases from J, leaving 9 bases between. The germline V gene encodes CDR1 SEHNR and CDR2 FQNEAQ (reference sequence). The CDR3 is 13 amino acids. CDR3 DNA sequence: TGTGCCAGCAGCTCGGACATTGCCTACGAGCAGTACTTC. Translating it yields CASSSDIAYEQYF.

The V gene is TRBV12-3 or TRBV12-4, the J gene TRBJ2-7, with 10 positions matching TRBD1. V lost 6 bases and J lost 3; bases outside the gene matches: 2. The CDR3 extends over 13 amino acids. The CDR3 reads CASSGQGGYEQYF. CDR3 sequence (DNA): TGTGCCAGCAGCGGACAGGGGGGCTACGAGCAGTACTTC.

V is TRBV10-3 and J is TRBJ1-2; D is perhaps TRBD1 (5 bases). This CDR3 is built from 15 residues. Germline assignment: CDR1 ENHRY and CDR2 SYGVKD. The V and J ends lost 4 bases and 1 base respectively, with 13 bases between them. The CDR3 region is CAISGEDTFNYGYTF. As DNA, the CDR3 is TGTGCCATCAGTGGGGAGGACACCTTTAACTATGGCTACACCTTC.

This chain connects TRBV21-1 to TRBJ1-2; the table assigns TRBD1, which was not confirmed against the DNA. TRBV21-1 is marked as a pseudogene. The CDR3 totals 14 residues. CDR3 sequence (DNA): TGTGCCAGCAGCAAAACAGGGAAGATCTATGGCTACACCTTC. Translation: CASSKTGKIYGYTF.

The chain is built from TRBV4-1 and TRBJ2-3; 13 positions match TRBD2. This CDR3 is 16 amino acids long. J gave up 3 bases and V 0 bases, and 0 bases lay outside the gene matches. In germline, CDR1 is MGHRA, CDR2 YSYEKL. The CDR3 sequence: CASSQETSGGTDTQYF. The CDR3 DNA follows: TGCGCCAGCAGCCAAGAGACTAGCGGGGGGACAGATACGCAGTATTTT.

The chain uses TRBV19 and TRBJ1-2; 10 bases match TRBD1. V was pared by 5 bases and J by 7 bases, with 7 bases of the junction left unmatched. Germline-derived CDR1 and CDR2 are LNHDA and SQIVND (reference sequence). This CDR3 spans 14 amino acids. The CDR3, as DNA: TGTGCCAGTAGTTCTACGACAGGGGGCTTTGGCTACACCTTC. Encoded protein: CASSSTTGGFGYTF.

This rearrangement joins TRBV5-4 to TRBJ2-2, with D possibly being TRBD1 (6 bases). The CDR3 consists of 14 residues. Germline loops: CDR1 SGHNT, CDR2 YYREEE (reference sequence). The germline V and J ends were trimmed by 5 bases and 5 bases, with 13 bases remaining between them. In DNA, the CDR3 is TGTGCCAGCAGGGGGAACAGGGTTACCGGGGAGCTGTTTTTT. Translated: CASRGNRVTGELFF.

This clone was counted only a few times. CDR3 protein: CANLKQGFIDEQFF. In DNA form, the CDR3 reads TGTGCCAACTTAAAACAGGGATTTATCGATGAGCAGTTCTTC. The chain is built from TRBV6-5 and TRBJ2-1; a weak D match, TRBD1 (6 bases). The CDR3 length is 14 residues. Germline V gives CDR1 MNHEY, CDR2 SVGAGI. The ends were cut back, 10 bases at V and 8 bases at J, with 21 bases in the middle.

The chain recombines TRBV2 with TRBJ1-6; D not certain. The CDR3 consists of 14 residues. Per the germline V gene, CDR1 is SNHLY and CDR2 is FYNNEI. Deletions cut 1 base from V and 9 bases from J, with 10 bases between. CDR3 region: CASSEVRGGSPLHF. The CDR3 DNA follows: TGTGCCAGCAGTGAAGTCCGGGGAGGTTCACCCCTCCACTTT.

The V call is TRBV7-2, the J call TRBJ2-7; TRBD2 agrees at 8 bases. Germline CDR1 and CDR2: SGHTA and FQGNSA. With 5 bases clipped from V and 0 bases from J, the junction kept 6 bases outside the gene matches. This CDR3 contains 15 residues. In DNA form, the CDR3 reads TGTGCCAGCAGCCTCGGCGGGGGGAGCTCCTACGAGCAGTACTTC. Translated, it gives CASSLGGGSSYEQYF.

The V and J genes are TRBV7-8 and TRBJ1-2, with TRBD1 identical over 7 bases. Trimming removed 5 bases from V and 4 bases from J; junction bases left unmatched: 4. The CDR3 is made up of 13 amino acids. Germline-derived CDR1 and CDR2 are SGHVS and FQNEAQ. The DNA for the CDR3 is TGTGCCAGCAGCCCCGGGACAGCCTATGGCTACACCTTC. It translates to CASSPGTAYGYTF.

The rearrangement uses TRBV18 and TRBJ2-1; 7 positions match TRBD1. The CDR3 is made up of 16 amino acids. V shed 3 bases and J 8 bases; nucleotides not matched to a gene: 13. CDR1 is KGHSH and CDR2 is LQKENI in the germline V gene. The CDR3 spells CASSPSKGAFGDEQFF. The CDR3 bases are TGTGCCAGCTCACCGTCGAAGGGGGCCTTCGGCGATGAGCAGTTCTTC.